The 11 T cell receptor beta chains in this list originate from one sample, sequenced in a study of vaccination and CD4 T cells after COVID-19. The treatment here: approximately nine-day PBMC culture with coronavirus spike peptide pools or control peptides (ViraFEST assay). For these receptors, no antigen is known. CD4+ T cells that had been cultured provided DNA sequenced with the Oncomine TCR Beta short-read assay. Via MiXCR, TCRdb re-called the PCR reads, giving one row per CDR3 protein. The data contain 15,000 to 20,000 distinct CDR3 sequences, around 50% of them singletons. The sequences come from CD4+ T cells from blood, cultured in vitro, collected before SARS-CoV-2 vaccination. The receptors originated from a human donor who had recovered from COVID-19.

The rearrangement links TRBV7-2 to TRBJ1-2, with D hard to call. This CDR3 region has 14 residues. V lost 7 bases to trimming and J lost 3 bases, with 15 bases between them. CDR1 and CDR2 from the germline V gene are SGHTA and FQGNSA. The CDR3: CASTPGSQDYGYTF. In DNA, the CDR3 is TGTGCCAGCACGCCGGGGAGCCAGGACTATGGCTACACCTTC.

The count of this clonotype is one. The J gene is TRBJ2-3, the V gene TRBV28; 14 bases map to TRBD2. This CDR3 spans 23 amino acids. V dropped 2 bases and J dropped 3; count of bases not matched to a gene: 22. Germline assignment: CDR1 MDHEN and CDR2 SYDVKM. The CDR3 coding sequence is TGTGCCAGCAGTTTAGACCTTTTAATGGGACTAGCGGGAGTGGGGTGGCGTACAGATACGCAGTATTTT. It codes for CASSLDLLMGLAGVGWRTDTQYF.

This clonotype appeared a few times. The rearrangement joins TRBV7-2 to TRBJ2-1, with TRBD2 matching over 9 bases. Germline CDR1 and CDR2: SGHTA and FQGNSA. J lost 7 bases, V lost 1 base, and 5 bases had no gene match. This CDR3 is 15 amino acids long. In DNA, the CDR3 is TGTGCCAGCAGCTTAGGTAGCGGGAGATCAAATGAGCAGTTCTTC. Protein: CASSLGSGRSNEQFF.

This rearrangement joins TRBV1 to TRBJ2-2. TRBV1 is deemed a pseudogene. This CDR3 spans 17 amino acids. CDR3 nucleotides: TGCACCAGCAGCCAAGATCCGCCAGGCGGGAACACCGGGGAGCTGTTTTTT. It yields the protein CTSSQDPPGGNTGELFF.

The chain has TRBV11-2 and TRBJ2-2; 10 bases align to TRBD2. CDR1 is SGHAT, CDR2 FQNNGV, per germline. Germline trimming cut 2 bases from V and 6 bases from J; bases unmatched to any gene: 0. The CDR3 has 14 amino acids. In nucleotides, the CDR3 is TGTGCCAGCAGCTTACTAGCGGGAGCCGGGGAGCTGTTTTTT. Translating it yields CASSLLAGAGELFF.

V is TRBV6-1 and J is TRBJ1-4; perhaps TRBD1 as D (6 bases). V lost 7 bases and J 12 bases, leaving 18 bases between the germline ends. Germline loops: CDR1 MNHNS, CDR2 SASEGT. The CDR3 is made up of 13 amino acids. This CDR3 is CASMVGGAWELFF. CDR3 bases: TGTGCCAGCATGGTGGGGGGGGCCTGGGAACTGTTTTTT.

J is TRBJ2-5 and V is TRBV6-1; the D gene is possibly TRBD1 (6 bases). The CDR3 is 13 amino acids. Germline V gene sequence: CDR1 MNHNS, CDR2 SASEGT. Trimming took off 5 bases at V and 6 bases at J, with 13 bases between the two ends. The CDR3 DNA follows: TGTGCCAGCAGTCGGGACATCCTCAAGACCCAGTACTTC. It encodes CASSRDILKTQYF.

The chain couples TRBV9 to TRBJ2-7; D is possibly TRBD1 (5 bases). Germline lookup yields CDR1 SGDLS and CDR2 YYNGEE. Trimming cost V 3 bases and J 4 bases, with 11 bases left between them. There are 13 residues in the CDR3. CDR3 protein: CASSAEAGYEQYF. For the CDR3, the DNA is TGTGCCAGCAGCGCCGAGGCAGGGTACGAGCAGTACTTC.

The genes are TRBV7-2 and TRBJ2-1, with 8 nucleotides matching TRBD1. Germline V gives CDR1 SGHTA, CDR2 FQGNSA. The CDR3 has 16 amino acids. Trimming removed 5 bases from V and 4 bases from J; junction bases left unmatched: 10. CDR3 coding DNA: TGTGCCAGCAGCCCTCAGGGGGCGTGGGCATACAATGAGCAGTTCTTC. This codes for CASSPQGAWAYNEQFF.

This chain links TRBV28 with TRBJ1-5; TRBD1 matches 7 bases. J was trimmed by 1 base and V by 5 bases; bases with no gene match: 5. The germline V gene encodes CDR1 MDHEN and CDR2 SYDVKM. The CDR3 covers 15 residues. The chain's CDR3 is CASSNLQGSNQPQHF. DNA for the CDR3: TGTGCCAGCAGTAACCTACAGGGGAGCAATCAGCCCCAGCATTTT.

The rearrangement uses TRBV24-1 and TRBJ2-7; TRBD2 agrees at 12 bases. There are 17 residues in the CDR3. Per germline, CDR1 KGHDR and CDR2 SFDVKD. The trim removed 2 bases at V and 6 bases at J, leaving 10 bases unmatched. CDR3 protein: CATSDSRSTSGRIEQYF. The CDR3 DNA reads TGTGCCACCAGTGATTCCCGATCGACTAGCGGGAGAATCGAGCAGTACTTC.